The present T cell receptor beta chain was sequenced within a study of T cells in Graves' hyperthyroidism and ophthalmopathy. Study outcomes and limitations: Blood shared most expanded thyroid clonotypes above 0.001.

RNA transcripts yielded amplified TCR beta CDR3 regions. RT-PCR in the first round (using the HTBI primer set) targeted the TCR CDR3. MiXCR, run by TCRdb on the multiplex PCR reads, gives a single entry per CDR3 protein. The top ten hold about a tenth of the sample, which has about 740,000 distinct CDR3 sequences, 13% to 15% seen once. The CDR3 is made up of 13 amino acids. Germline assignment: CDR1 SGHAT and CDR2 FQDESV (reference sequence). V lost 5 bases and J lost 3, with 8 bases in between. This clonotype was observed many times. Its antigen remains unknown. PBMCs were collected from an approximately 9.5 ml volume of fresh peripheral blood.

This sequence was found in a woman aged 18-29 years with Graves' hyperthyroidism. Sequencing was performed on blood. The V and J genes are TRBV11-1 and TRBJ2-1; D unclear. The CDR3 protein is CASSLGDYNEQFF. The CDR3 nucleotides are TGTGCCAGCAGCCTTGGGGACTACAATGAGCAGTTCTTC.